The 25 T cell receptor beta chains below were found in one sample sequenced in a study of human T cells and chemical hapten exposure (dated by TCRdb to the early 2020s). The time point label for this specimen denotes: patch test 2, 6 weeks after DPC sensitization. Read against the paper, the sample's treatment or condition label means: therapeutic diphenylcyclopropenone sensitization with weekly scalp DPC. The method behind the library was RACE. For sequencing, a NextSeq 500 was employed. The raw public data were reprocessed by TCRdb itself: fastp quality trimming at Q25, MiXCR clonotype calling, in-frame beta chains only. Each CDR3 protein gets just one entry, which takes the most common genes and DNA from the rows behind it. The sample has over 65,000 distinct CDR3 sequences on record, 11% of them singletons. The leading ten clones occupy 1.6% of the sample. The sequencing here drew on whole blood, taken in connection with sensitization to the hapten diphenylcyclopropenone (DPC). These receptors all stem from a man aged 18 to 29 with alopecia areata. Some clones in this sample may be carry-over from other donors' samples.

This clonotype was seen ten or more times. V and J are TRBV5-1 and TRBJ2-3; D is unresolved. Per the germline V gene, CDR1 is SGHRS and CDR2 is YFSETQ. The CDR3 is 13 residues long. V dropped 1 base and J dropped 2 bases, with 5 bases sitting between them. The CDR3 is CASSLFITDTQYF. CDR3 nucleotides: TGCGCCAGCAGCTTGTTCATCACAGATACGCAGTATTTT.

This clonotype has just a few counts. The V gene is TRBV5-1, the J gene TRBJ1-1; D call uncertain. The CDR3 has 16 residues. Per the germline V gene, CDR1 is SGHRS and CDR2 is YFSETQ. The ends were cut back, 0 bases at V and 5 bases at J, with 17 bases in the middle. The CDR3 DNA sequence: TGCGCCAGCAGCTTGGATAAAGCCACCAAGGGTACTGAAGCTTTCTTT. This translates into CASSLDKATKGTEAFF.

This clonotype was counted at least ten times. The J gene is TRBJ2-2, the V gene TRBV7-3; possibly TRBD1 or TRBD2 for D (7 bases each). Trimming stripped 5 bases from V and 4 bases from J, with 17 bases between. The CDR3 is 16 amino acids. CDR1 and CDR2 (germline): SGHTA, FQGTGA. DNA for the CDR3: TGTGCCAGCAGCCCCCAGGGGGGGTCTGTCACCGGGGAGCTGTTTTTT. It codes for CASSPQGGSVTGELFF.

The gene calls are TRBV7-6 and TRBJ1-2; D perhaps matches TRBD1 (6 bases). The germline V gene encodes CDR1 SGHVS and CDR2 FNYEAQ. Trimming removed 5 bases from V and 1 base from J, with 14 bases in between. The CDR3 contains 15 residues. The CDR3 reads CASSRFQGSNYGYTF. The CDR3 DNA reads TGTGCCAGCAGCAGATTCCAGGGGAGTAACTATGGCTACACCTTC.

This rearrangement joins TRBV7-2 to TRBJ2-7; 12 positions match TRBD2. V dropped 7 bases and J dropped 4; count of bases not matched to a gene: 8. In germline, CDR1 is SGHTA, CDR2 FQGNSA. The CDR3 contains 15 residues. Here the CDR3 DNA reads TGTGCCAGCATACCTAGCGGGGGGGCCAGGTACGAGCAGTACTTC. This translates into CASIPSGGARYEQYF. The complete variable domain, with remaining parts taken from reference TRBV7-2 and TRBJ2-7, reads GAGVSQSPSNKVTEKGKDVELRCDPISGHTALYWYRQSLGQGLEFLIYFQGNSAPDKSGLPSDRFSAERTGGSVSTLTIQRTQQEDSAVYLCASIPSGGARYEQYFGPGTRLTVT.

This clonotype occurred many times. The CDR3 nucleotides are TGTGCCAGCAGCCCTTCCGGGGCTTCCACCTTC. The encoded protein is CASSPSGASTF. This sequence joins TRBV7-9 and TRBJ1-2; possible D gene TRBD1, 5 bases. This CDR3 comprises 11 residues. V shed 5 bases and J shed 13 bases, with 14 bases lying between them. Germline V CDR1 and CDR2: SEHNR, FQNEAQ (reference sequence). The full variable domain, completed using reference TRBV7-9 and TRBJ1-2, is DTGVSQNPRHKITKRGQNVTFRCDPISEHNRLYWYRQTLGQGPEFLTYFQNEAQLEKSRLLSDRFSAERPKGSFSTLEIQRTEQGDSAMYLCASSPSGASTFGSGTRLTVV.

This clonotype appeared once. CDR3 sequence reads: CASSRDRATEAFF. The CDR3 DNA is TGCGCCAGCAGCCGGGACAGGGCCACTGAAGCTTTCTTT. The gene calls are TRBV4-3 and TRBJ1-1, with 9 bases fitting TRBD1. With V trimmed by 4 bases and J by 4 bases, 1 base remained unmatched. Germline V gene sequence: CDR1 LGHNA, CDR2 YSLEER. This CDR3 spans 13 amino acids.

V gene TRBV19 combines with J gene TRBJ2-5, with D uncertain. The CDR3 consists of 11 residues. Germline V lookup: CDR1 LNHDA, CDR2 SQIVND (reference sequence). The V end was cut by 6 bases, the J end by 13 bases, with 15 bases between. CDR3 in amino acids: CASSSGYPTYF. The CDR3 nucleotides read TGTGCCAGTAGCAGTGGCTACCCGACGTACTTC.

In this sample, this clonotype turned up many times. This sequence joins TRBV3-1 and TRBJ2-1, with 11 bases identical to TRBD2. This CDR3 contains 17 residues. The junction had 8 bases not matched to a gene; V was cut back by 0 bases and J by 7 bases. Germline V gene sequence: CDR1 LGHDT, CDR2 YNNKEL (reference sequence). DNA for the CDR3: TGTGCCAGCAGCCAAGATCTTAAACTAGCGGGGGTGAATGAGCAGTTCTTC. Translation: CASSQDLKLAGVNEQFF.

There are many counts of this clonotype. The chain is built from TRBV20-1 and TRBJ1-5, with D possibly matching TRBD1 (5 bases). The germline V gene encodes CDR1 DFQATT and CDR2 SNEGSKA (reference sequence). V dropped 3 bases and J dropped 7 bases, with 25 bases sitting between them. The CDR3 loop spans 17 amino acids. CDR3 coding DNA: TGCAGTGCTAGCGTCAGGGATTTTTGGGGGATAGCCCAGCCCCAGCATTTT. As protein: CSASVRDFWGIAQPQHF.

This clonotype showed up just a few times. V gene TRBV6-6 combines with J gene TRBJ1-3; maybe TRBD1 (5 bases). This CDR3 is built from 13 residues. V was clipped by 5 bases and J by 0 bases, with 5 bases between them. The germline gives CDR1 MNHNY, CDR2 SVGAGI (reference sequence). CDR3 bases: TGTGCCAGCAGTGGACACTCTGGAAACACCATATATTTT. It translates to CASSGHSGNTIYF.

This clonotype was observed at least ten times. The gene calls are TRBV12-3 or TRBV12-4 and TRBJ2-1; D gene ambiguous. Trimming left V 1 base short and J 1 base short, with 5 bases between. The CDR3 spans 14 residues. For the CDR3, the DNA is TGTGCCAGCAGTTTAGGTCCTTCCTACAATGAGCAGTTCTTC. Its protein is CASSLGPSYNEQFF.

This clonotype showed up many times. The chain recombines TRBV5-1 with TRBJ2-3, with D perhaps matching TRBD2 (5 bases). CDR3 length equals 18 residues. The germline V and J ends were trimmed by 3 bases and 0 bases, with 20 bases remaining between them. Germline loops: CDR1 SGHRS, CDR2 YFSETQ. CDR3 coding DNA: TGCGCCAGCAGCTGGCCGCTAGCCGGAGCTTCTAGCACAGATACGCAGTATTTT. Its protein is CASSWPLAGASSTDTQYF.

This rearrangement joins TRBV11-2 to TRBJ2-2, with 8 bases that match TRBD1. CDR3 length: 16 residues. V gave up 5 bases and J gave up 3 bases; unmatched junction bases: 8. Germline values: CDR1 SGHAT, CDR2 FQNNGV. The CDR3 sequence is CASSLFLQGDTGELFF. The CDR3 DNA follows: TGTGCCAGCAGCCTGTTTCTACAGGGGGACACCGGGGAGCTGTTTTTT.

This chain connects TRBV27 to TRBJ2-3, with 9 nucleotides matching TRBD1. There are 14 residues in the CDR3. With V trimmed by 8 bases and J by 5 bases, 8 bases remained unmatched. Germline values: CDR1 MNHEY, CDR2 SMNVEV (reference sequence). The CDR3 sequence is CASGTGTGRDTQYF. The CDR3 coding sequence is TGTGCCAGCGGGACCGGGACAGGGAGAGATACGCAGTATTTT.

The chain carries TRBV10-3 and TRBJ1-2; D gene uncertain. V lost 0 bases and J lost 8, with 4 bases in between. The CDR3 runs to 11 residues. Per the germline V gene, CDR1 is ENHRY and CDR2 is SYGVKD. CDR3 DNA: TGTGCCATCAGTGAGTCAAAGGGCTACACCTTC. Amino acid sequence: CAISESKGYTF.

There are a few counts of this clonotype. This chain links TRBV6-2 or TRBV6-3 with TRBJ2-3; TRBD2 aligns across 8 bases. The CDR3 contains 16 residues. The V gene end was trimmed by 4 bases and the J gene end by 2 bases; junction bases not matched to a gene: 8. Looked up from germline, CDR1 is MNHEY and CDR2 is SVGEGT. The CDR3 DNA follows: TGTGCCAGCAGTTCGCTTCCGGGGGGGCTCACAGATACGCAGTATTTT. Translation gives CASSSLPGGLTDTQYF.

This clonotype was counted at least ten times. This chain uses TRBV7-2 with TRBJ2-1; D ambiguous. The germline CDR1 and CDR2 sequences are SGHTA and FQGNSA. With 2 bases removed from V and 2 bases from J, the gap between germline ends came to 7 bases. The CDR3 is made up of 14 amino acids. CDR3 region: CASSLMGTYNEQFF. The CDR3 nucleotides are TGTGCCAGCAGCTTAATGGGGACCTACAATGAGCAGTTCTTC.

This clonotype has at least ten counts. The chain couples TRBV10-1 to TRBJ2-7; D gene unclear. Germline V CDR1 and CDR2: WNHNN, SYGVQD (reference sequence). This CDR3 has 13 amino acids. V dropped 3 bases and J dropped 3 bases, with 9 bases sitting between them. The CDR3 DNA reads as TGCGCCAGCAGTGAAATCCGCGGCTACGAGCAGTACTTC. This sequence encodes CASSEIRGYEQYF.

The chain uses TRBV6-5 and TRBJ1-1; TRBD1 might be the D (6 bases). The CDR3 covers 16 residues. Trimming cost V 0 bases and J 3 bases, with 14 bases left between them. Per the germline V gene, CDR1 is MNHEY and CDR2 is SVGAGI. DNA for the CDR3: TGTGCCAGCAGTTACTCCACAGGGAGAGGCGACACTGAAGCTTTCTTT. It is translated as CASSYSTGRGDTEAFF.

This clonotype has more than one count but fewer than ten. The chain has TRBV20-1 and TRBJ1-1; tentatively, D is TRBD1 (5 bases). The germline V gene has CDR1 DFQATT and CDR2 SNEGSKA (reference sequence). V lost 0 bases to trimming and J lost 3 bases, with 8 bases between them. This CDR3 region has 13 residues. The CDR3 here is CSARDTGDTEAFF. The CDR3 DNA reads TGCAGTGCTAGAGATACGGGGGACACTGAAGCTTTCTTT.

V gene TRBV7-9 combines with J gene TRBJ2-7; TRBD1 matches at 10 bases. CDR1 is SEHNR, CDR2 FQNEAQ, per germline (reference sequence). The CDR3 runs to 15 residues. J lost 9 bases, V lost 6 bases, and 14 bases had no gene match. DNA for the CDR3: TGTGCCAGCAGAAGTGAGGGGGACAGGGGCCCTTCGCAGTACTTC. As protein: CASRSEGDRGPSQYF.

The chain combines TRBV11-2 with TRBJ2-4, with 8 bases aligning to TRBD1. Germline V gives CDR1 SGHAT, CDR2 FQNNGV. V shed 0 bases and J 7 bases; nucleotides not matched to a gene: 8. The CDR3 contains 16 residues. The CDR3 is CASSLDSAGGNNIQYF. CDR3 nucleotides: TGTGCCAGCAGCTTAGATTCGGCAGGGGGCAACAACATTCAGTACTTC.

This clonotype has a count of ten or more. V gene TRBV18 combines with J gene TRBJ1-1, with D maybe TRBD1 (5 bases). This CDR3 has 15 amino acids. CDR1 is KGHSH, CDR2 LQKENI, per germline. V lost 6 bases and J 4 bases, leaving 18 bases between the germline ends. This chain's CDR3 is CASSRSLQGTTEAFF. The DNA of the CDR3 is TGTGCCAGCTCCCGATCTCTTCAGGGTACCACTGAAGCTTTCTTT.

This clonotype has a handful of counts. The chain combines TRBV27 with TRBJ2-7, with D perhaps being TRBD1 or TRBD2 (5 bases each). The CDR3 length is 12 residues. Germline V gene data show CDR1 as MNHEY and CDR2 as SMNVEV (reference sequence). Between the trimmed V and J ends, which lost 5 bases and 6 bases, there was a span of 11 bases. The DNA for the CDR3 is TGTGCCAGCAGTCCACGGGGCCGCGAGCAGTACTTC. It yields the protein CASSPRGREQYF.